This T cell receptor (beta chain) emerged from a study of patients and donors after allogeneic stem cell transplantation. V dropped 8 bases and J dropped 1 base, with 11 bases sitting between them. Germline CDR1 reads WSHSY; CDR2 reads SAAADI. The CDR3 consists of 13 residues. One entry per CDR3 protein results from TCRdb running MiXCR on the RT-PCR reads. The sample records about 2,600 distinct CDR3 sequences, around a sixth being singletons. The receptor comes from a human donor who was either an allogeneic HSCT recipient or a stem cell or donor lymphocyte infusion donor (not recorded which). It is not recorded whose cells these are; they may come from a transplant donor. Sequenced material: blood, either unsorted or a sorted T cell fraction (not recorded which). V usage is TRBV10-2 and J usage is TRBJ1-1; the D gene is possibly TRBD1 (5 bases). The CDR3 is CASYRSPNTEAFF. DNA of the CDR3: TGCGCCAGCTACAGGAGCCCGAACACTGAAGCTTTCTTT.